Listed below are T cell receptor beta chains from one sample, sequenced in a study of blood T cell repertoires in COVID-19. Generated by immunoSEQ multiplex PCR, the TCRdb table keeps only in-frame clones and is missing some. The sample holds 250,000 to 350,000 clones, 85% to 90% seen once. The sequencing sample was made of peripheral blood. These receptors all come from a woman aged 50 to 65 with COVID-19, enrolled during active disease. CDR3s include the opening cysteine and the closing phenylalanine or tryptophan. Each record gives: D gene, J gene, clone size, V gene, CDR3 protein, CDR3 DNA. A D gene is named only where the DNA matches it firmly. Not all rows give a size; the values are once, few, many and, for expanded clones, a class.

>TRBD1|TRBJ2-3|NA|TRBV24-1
CATRPTGGTDTQYF
TGTGCCACCCGGCCAACAGGGGGCACAGATACGCAGTATTTT
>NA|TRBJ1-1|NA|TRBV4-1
CASSQSRGTMNTEAFF
TGCGCCAGCAGCCAAAGTCGGGGGACCATGAACACTGAAGCTTTCTTT
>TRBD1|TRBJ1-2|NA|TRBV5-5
CASSPRDRALYGYTF
TGTGCCAGCAGCCCTCGGGACAGGGCCCTATATGGCTACACCTTC
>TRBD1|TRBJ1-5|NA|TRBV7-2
CASSLNRGQKPQHF
TGTGCCAGCAGCTTAAATCGGGGACAGAAGCCCCAGCATTTT
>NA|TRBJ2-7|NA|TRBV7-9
CASSRDLRAYEQYF
TGTGCCAGCAGCCGGGACTTGAGGGCCTACGAGCAGTACTTC
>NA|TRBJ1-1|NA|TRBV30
CAWSTGKGTEAFF
TGTGCCTGGTCCACAGGGAAGGGGACTGAAGCTTTCTTT
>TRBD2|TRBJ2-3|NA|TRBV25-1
CASSEGTSGRIADTQYF
TGTGCCAGCAGTGAGGGGACTAGCGGGAGGATTGCAGATACGCAGTATTTT
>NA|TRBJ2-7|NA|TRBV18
CASSPHNEQYF
TGTGCCAGCTCACCACATAACGAGCAGTACTTC
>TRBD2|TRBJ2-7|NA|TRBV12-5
CARQVTREGLSSYEQYF
TGTGCTAGACAGGTGACGAGGGAGGGCCTCTCAAGCTACGAGCAGTACTTC
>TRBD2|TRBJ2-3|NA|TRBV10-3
CAISEFAGTSGRISTDTQYF
TGTGCCATCAGTGAGTTCGCCGGGACTAGCGGGAGAATTAGCACAGATACGCAGTATTTT
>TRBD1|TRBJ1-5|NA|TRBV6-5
CASTPRRGPPQPQHF
TGTGCCAGCACCCCCCGGAGGGGGCCTCCTCAGCCCCAGCATTTT
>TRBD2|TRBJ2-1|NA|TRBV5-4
CASSTGGGSYNEQFF
TGTGCCAGCAGCACGGGTGGCGGGAGCTACAATGAGCAGTTCTTC
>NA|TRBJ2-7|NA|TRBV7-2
CASSLGGRAYEQYF
TGTGCCAGCAGCTTAGGGGGGCGAGCCTACGAGCAGTACTTC
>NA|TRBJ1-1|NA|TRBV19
CASSKQQGVPEAFF
TGTGCCAGTAGTAAACAGCAAGGGGTTCCTGAAGCTTTCTTT
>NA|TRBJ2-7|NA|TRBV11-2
CASSHQDEEQYF
TGTGCCAGCAGCCATCAAGATGAGGAGCAGTACTTC
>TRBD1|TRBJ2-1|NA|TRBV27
CASSLGTGFNEQFF
TGTGCCAGCAGCTTGGGGACAGGGTTTAATGAGCAGTTCTTC
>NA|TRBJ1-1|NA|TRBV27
CASSLDNGNTEAFF
TGTGCCAGCAGTCTGGACAACGGGAACACTGAAGCTTTCTTT
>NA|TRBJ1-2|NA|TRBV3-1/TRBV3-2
CASSPDSNYGYTF
TGTGCCAGCAGCCCGGACAGTAACTATGGCTACACCTTC
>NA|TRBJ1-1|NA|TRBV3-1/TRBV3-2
CASNQDGRVNTEAFF
TGTGCCAGCAACCAAGATGGGAGAGTGAACACTGAAGCTTTCTTT
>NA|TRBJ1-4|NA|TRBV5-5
CASSLRLSGSGEKLFF
TGTGCCAGCAGCTTGAGGCTGAGTGGTAGCGGTGAAAAACTGTTTTTT
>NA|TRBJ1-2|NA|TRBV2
CASSDDHRDYGYTF
TGTGCCAGCAGTGACGACCACAGAGACTATGGCTACACCTTC
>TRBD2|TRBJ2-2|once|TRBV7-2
CASSPGGSGRTGELFF
TGTGCCAGCAGCCCTGGGGGGAGCGGGAGGACCGGGGAGCTGTTTTTT
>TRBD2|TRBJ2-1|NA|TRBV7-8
CASSLSSGNYNEQFF
TGTGCCAGCAGCTTATCTAGCGGGAACTACAATGAGCAGTTCTTC
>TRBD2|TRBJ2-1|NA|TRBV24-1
CATSDLELADNEQFF
TGTGCCACCAGTGATTTGGAACTAGCGGACAATGAGCAGTTCTTC
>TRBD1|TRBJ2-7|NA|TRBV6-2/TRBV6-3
CASSSRTGYYEQYF
TGTGCCAGCAGTTCCCGGACAGGGTACTACGAGCAGTACTTC
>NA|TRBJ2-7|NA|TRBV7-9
CASGSTGHPHAEQYF
TGTGCCAGCGGATCCACGGGACATCCCCATGCGGAGCAGTACTTC
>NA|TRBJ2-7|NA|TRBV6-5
CASSYSWTASYEQYF
TGTGCCAGCAGTTACTCGTGGACAGCCTCCTACGAGCAGTACTTC
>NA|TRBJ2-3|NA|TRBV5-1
CASSSWTTTDTQYF
TGCGCCAGCAGCTCATGGACTACCACAGATACGCAGTATTTT
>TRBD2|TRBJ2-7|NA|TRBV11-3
CASSSEREGEQYF
TGTGCCAGCAGCTCAGAACGGGAGGGCGAGCAGTACTTC
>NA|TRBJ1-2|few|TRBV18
CASSPQAPGYGYTF
TGTGCCAGCTCACCACAGGCCCCGGGCTATGGCTACACCTTC
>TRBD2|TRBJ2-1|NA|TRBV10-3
CAISVAGTSRYNEQFF
TGTGCCATCAGTGTGGCTGGGACTAGCCGATACAATGAGCAGTTCTTC
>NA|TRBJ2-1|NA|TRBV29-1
CSIVRGSSYNEQFF
TGCAGCATCGTACGAGGCAGCTCCTACAATGAGCAGTTCTTC
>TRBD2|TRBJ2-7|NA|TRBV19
CASSITSVYEQYF
TGTGCCAGTAGTATAACTAGCGTCTACGAGCAGTACTTC
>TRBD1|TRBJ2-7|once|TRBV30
CAWRLQGAREQYF
TGTGCCTGGAGATTACAGGGGGCGAGAGAGCAGTACTTC
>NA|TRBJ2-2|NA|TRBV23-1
CASSHRLGAPDLFF
TGCGCCAGCAGTCACCGGTTGGGGGCCCCTGATCTGTTTTTT
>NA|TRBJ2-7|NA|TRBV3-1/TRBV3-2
CASSQDQGMHEQYF
TGTGCCAGCAGCCAAGATCAGGGGATGCACGAGCAGTACTTC
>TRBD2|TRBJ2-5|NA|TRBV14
CASSRTLAAAETQYF
TGTGCCAGCAGCCGAACACTAGCGGCCGCGGAGACCCAGTACTTC
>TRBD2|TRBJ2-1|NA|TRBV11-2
CASSLTSVNEQFF
TGTGCCAGCAGCTTGACTAGCGTGAATGAGCAGTTCTTC
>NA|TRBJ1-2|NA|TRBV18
CASSPSIQETGRYTF
TGTGCCAGCTCACCATCGATACAGGAGACGGGCCGCTACACCTTC
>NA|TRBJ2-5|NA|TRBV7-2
CASSLAGELETQYF
TGTGCCAGCAGCTTAGCGGGAGAATTAGAGACCCAGTACTTC
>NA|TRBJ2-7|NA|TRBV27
CASSPGTYFYEQYF
TGTGCCAGCAGTCCCGGGACTTATTTCTACGAGCAGTACTTC
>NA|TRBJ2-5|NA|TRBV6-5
CASSRLADQETQYF
TGTGCCAGCAGTAGATTAGCGGACCAAGAGACCCAGTACTTC
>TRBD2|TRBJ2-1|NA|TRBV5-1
CASSLLTSGNYNEQFF
TGCGCCAGCAGTCTGCTAACTAGCGGAAACTACAATGAGCAGTTCTTC
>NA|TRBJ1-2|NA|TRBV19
CASSIDRRYYGYTF
TGTGCCAGTAGTATCGACAGAAGATACTATGGCTACACCTTC
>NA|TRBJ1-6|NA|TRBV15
CATSRDAVFNSPLHF
TGTGCCACCAGCAGAGATGCGGTATTTAATTCACCCCTCCACTTT
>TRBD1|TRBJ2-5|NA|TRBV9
CASSVGDRGPGTQYF
TGTGCCAGCAGCGTAGGGGACAGGGGGCCGGGGACCCAGTACTTC
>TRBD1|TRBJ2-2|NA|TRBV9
CASSAWGAGGRTGELFF
TGTGCCAGCAGCGCCTGGGGGGCAGGGGGCCGCACCGGGGAGCTGTTTTTT
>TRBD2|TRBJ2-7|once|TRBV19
CASSLTSGPTYEQYF
TGTGCCAGTAGTCTTACTAGCGGGCCGACCTACGAGCAGTACTTC
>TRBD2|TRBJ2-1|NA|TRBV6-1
CASSETSGSAYNEQFF
TGTGCCAGCAGTGAAACTAGCGGGAGCGCTTACAATGAGCAGTTCTTC
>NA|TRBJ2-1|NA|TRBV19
CASSIDRVVGGYNEQFF
TGTGCCAGTAGTATAGATCGGGTAGTGGGGGGTTACAATGAGCAGTTCTTC
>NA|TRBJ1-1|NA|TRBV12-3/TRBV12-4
CASSPVAGAAFF
TGTGCCAGCAGCCCGGTAGCGGGAGCAGCTTTCTTT
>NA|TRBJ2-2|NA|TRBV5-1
CASSLVAANTGELFF
TGCGCCAGCAGCTTGGTAGCTGCGAACACCGGGGAGCTGTTTTTT
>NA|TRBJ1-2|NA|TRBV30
CAWRWTQAGGYTF
TGTGCCTGGAGATGGACGCAGGCGGGGGGCTACACCTTC
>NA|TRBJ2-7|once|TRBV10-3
CAISEYNSYEQYF
TGTGCCATCAGTGAGTATAATAGTTACGAGCAGTACTTC